What follows are 10 T cell receptor beta chains derived from one specimen sequenced in a study of cytotoxic CD8 clonotypes in ibrutinib-treated CLL. Some clones are missing from TCRdb's copy, which holds only in-frame ones; the method was immunoSEQ multiplex PCR. Here the sample spans around 250,000 clones, 70% being singletons. Specimen: PBMCs, collected after 24 months of ibrutinib treatment. These TCRs come from a human donor with chronic lymphocytic leukemia.

The chain links TRBV2 to TRBJ2-3; TRBD2 matches at 12 bases. CDR1 and CDR2 (germline): SNHLY, FYNNEI. With V trimmed by 8 bases and J by 6 bases, 6 bases remained unmatched. The CDR3 length is 14 residues. The CDR3 region is CASARLAGDDTQYF. CDR3 nucleotides: TGTGCCAGCGCCCGACTAGCGGGAGACGATACGCAGTATTTT.

This clone was detected once. The rearrangement joins TRBV27 to TRBJ2-7; 7 bases map to TRBD1. CDR3 length equals 15 residues. Germline CDR1 reads MNHEY; CDR2 reads SMNVEV (reference sequence). With 6 bases clipped from V and 2 bases from J, the junction kept 10 bases outside the gene matches. The CDR3 sequence is CASRTGTARTYEQYF. The CDR3 nucleotides read TGTGCCAGCAGGACCGGGACAGCGCGAACCTACGAGCAGTACTTC.

This chain joins TRBV10-2 and TRBJ2-3, with TRBD2 identical over 8 bases. This CDR3 contains 13 residues. The trim removed 5 bases at V and 6 bases at J, leaving 4 bases unmatched. The germline V gene encodes CDR1 WSHSY and CDR2 SAAADI. The CDR3 here is CASSSGSSDTQYF. CDR3 DNA sequence: TGCGCCAGCAGTAGCGGGAGCAGCGATACGCAGTATTTT.

The chain employs TRBV9 and TRBJ2-1; D unresolved. Looked up from germline, CDR1 is SGDLS and CDR2 is YYNGEE. V was pared by 4 bases and J by 4 bases, with 6 bases between. This CDR3 comprises 12 residues. The chain's CDR3 is CASSPRYNEQFF. The CDR3 nucleotides are TGTGCCAGCAGCCCTCGATACAATGAGCAGTTCTTC.

This chain links TRBV11-3 with TRBJ1-1; D gene uncertain. The CDR3 extends over 13 amino acids. Deletions cut 5 bases from V and 0 bases from J, with 7 bases between. Germline V gene data show CDR1 as SGHNT and CDR2 as YENEEA. CDR3 amino acids: CASSRSLNTEAFF. CDR3 DNA sequence: TGTGCCAGCAGCCGAAGTCTGAACACTGAAGCTTTCTTT.

This clone was detected a few times. This rearrangement joins TRBV7-6 to TRBJ2-7, with a possible D match to TRBD2 (6 bases). The CDR3 totals 11 residues. Germline CDR1 and CDR2: SGHVS and FNYEAQ. Trimming pared 5 bases from V and 6 bases from J, leaving 8 bases between. Here the CDR3 reads CASSHGSEQYF. CDR3 nucleotides: TGTGCCAGCAGCCACGGGAGCGAGCAGTACTTC.

The chain links TRBV28 to TRBJ1-1, with unresolved D. Trimming cost V 3 bases and J 4 bases, with 6 bases left between them. The length of the CDR3 is 12 residues. The germline CDR1 and CDR2 sequences are MDHEN and SYDVKM. The CDR3 reads CASSLIFTEAFF. CDR3 nucleotide sequence: TGTGCCAGCAGTTTGATTTTCACTGAAGCTTTCTTT.

This clone appeared a few times. This sequence joins TRBV7-3 and TRBJ1-1; D remains unclear. There are 12 residues in the CDR3. With 0 bases removed from V and 7 bases from J, the gap between germline ends came to 6 bases. The germline V gene has CDR1 SGHTA and CDR2 FQGTGA. The CDR3 loop reads CASSLTPSEAFF. The CDR3 DNA reads TGTGCCAGCAGCTTAACACCCAGTGAAGCTTTCTTT. Looking up the rest from reference TRBV7-3 and TRBJ1-1 gives the full variable domain: GAGVSQTPSNKVTEKGKYVELRCDPISGHTALYWYRQSLGQGPEFLIYFQGTGAADDSGLPNDRFFAVRPEGSVSTLKIQRTERGDSAVYLCASSLTPSEAFFGQGTRLTVV.

The J gene is TRBJ2-1, the V gene TRBV10-3; TRBD1 might be the D (5 bases). Trimming shortened V by 4 bases and J by 4 bases, and 8 bases separated the two germline ends. The length of the CDR3 is 13 residues. The germline V gene has CDR1 ENHRY and CDR2 SYGVKD. The CDR3 sequence is CAISVQGYNEQFF. DNA of the CDR3: TGTGCCATCAGTGTTCAGGGTTACAATGAGCAGTTCTTC.

This clone was detected only once. In the same sample, other DNA sequences code for this CDR3. The gene calls are TRBV29-1 and TRBJ2-1, with D tentatively TRBD1 or TRBD2 (5 bases each). This CDR3 comprises 13 residues. Germline V gene sequence: CDR1 SQVTM, CDR2 ANQGSEA. The V end was cut by 8 bases, the J end by 8 bases, with 19 bases between. As DNA, the CDR3 is TGCAGCACCCGCCGGCGAGGGGTCGATGAGCAGTTCTTC. Its translation: CSTRRRGVDEQFF.